The 2 T cell receptor beta chains presented below share a single source sample, sequenced in a study of identical twins. TCRdb used MiXCR to reprocess the 5' RACE reads, holding one entry per CDR3 protein. This sample carries fewer than 900,000 distinct CDR3 sequences, around 20% of them seen once, and the ten largest clones take around 4.4%. The sample was also linked to a second study, of T cells expressing NK-cell markers.

The sample taken for sequencing was PBMCs. The receptors derive from a woman younger than 30 in good health.

This clonotype occurred a few times. The rearrangement links TRBV12-3 or TRBV12-4 to TRBJ2-4; the D gene could be TRBD1 or TRBD2 (5 bases each). The CDR3 spans 13 residues. Trimming cost V 5 bases and J 4 bases, with 9 bases left between them. CDR3 sequence: CASSGTPKNIQYF. CDR3 nucleotide sequence: TGTGCCAGCAGTGGGACCCCGAAAAACATTCAGTACTTC.

The CDR3 is CASSLGGGSVFGELFF. In DNA form, the CDR3 reads TGTGCCAGCAGCTTAGGTGGCGGGAGTGTTTTCGGGGAGCTGTTTTTT. This sequence joins TRBV7-6 and TRBJ2-2, with TRBD2 identical over 7 bases. Germline CDR1 and CDR2: SGHVS and FNYEAQ. V gave up 1 base and J gave up 7 bases; unmatched junction bases: 9. The CDR3 spans 16 residues.